Given below is one T cell receptor beta chain in context. In the authors' methods: Amplified reference gene primers provided the basis for estimating nucleated cell counts. Method: immunoSEQ multiplex PCR; TCRdb's copy keeps in-frame clones and lacks some. From that table come the V and J calls and clone size; the DNA was used to work out D and trimming. The table lists a few hundred thousand clones, about 81% of them singletons. The CDR3 contains 15 residues. The germline V and J ends were trimmed by 1 base and 5 bases, with 14 bases remaining between them. The germline V gene encodes CDR1 KGHSH and CDR2 LQKENI. The sample originates from a study of blood T cell repertoires in COVID-19.

V usage is TRBV18 and J usage is TRBJ2-5; D possibly corresponds to TRBD2 (6 bases). This clonotype originated in a man aged 40-50 years who had recovered from COVID-19. Input material: PBMCs or T cells enriched from blood (not recorded which). The CDR3 loop reads CASSPQGLARETQYF. The CDR3 DNA reads TGTGCCAGCTCACCACAGGGACTGGCACGGGAGACCCAGTACTTC. Drawing the rest from reference TRBV18 and TRBJ2-5, the complete variable domain is NAGVMQNPRHLVRRRGQEARLRCSPMKGHSHVYWYRQLPEEGLKFMVYLQKENIIDESGMPKERFSAEFPKEGPSILRIQQVVRGDSAAYFCASSPQGLARETQYFGPGTRLLVL.